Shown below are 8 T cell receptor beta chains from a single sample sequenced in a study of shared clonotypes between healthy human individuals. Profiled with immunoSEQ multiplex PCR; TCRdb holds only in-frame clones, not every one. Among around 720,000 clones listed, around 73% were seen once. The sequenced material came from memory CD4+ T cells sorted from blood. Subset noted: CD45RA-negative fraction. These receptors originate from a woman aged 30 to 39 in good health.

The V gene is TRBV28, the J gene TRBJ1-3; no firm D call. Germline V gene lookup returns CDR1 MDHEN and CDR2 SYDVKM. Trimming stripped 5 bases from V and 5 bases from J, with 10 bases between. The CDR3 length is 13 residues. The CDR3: CASSGPPRNTIYF. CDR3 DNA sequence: TGTGCCAGCAGTGGGCCTCCCAGAAACACCATATATTTT.

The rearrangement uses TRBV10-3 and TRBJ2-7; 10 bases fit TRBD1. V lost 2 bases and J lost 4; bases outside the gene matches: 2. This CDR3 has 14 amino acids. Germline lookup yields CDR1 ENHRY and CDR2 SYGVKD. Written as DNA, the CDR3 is TGTGCCATCAGTGAGCAGGGACAGGGGTACGAGCAGTACTTC. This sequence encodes CAISEQGQGYEQYF.

CDR3 sequence: CASSQSPQGKFGNQPQHF. Written as DNA, the CDR3 is TGCGCCAGCAGTCAATCCCCCCAGGGGAAATTCGGCAATCAGCCCCAGCATTTT. This chain connects TRBV23-1 to TRBJ1-5; D may be TRBD1 (6 bases). TRBV23-1 qualifies as an ORF whose function is uncertain. There are 18 residues in the CDR3. Deletions cut 0 bases from V and 2 bases from J, with 17 bases between.

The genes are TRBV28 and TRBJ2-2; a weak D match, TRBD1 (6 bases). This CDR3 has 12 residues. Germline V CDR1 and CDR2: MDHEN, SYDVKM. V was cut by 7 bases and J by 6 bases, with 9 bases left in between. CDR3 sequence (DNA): TGTGCCAGCACGGGGACATCCGGGGAGCTGTTTTTT. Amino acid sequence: CASTGTSGELFF.

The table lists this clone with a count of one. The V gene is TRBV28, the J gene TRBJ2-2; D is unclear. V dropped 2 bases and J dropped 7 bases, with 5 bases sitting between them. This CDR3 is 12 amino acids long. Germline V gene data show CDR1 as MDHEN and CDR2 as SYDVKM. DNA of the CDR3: TGTGCCAGCAGTTTACTTGGCGGGGAGCTGTTTTTT. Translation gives CASSLLGGELFF.

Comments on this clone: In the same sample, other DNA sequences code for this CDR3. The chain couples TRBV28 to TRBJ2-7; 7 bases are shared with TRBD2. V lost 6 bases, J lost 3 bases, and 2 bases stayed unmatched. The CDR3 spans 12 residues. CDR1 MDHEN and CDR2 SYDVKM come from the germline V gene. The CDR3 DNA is TGTGCCAGCAGCGGGGGGAACTACGAGCAGTACTTC. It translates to CASSGGNYEQYF.

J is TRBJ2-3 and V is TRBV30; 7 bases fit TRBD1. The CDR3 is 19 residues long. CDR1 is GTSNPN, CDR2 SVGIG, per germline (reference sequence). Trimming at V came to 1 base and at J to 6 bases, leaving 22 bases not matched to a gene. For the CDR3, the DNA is TGTGCCTGGAGTGGAGGGTTTAAGGGACAGAATGCTTTGGGGGATACGCAGTATTTT. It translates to CAWSGGFKGQNALGDTQYF.

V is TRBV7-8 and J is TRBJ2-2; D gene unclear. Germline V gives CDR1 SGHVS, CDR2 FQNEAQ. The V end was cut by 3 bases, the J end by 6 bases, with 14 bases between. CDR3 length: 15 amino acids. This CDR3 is CASSFPDPGAGELFF. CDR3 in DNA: TGTGCCAGCAGCTTTCCCGATCCTGGCGCCGGGGAGCTGTTTTTT.